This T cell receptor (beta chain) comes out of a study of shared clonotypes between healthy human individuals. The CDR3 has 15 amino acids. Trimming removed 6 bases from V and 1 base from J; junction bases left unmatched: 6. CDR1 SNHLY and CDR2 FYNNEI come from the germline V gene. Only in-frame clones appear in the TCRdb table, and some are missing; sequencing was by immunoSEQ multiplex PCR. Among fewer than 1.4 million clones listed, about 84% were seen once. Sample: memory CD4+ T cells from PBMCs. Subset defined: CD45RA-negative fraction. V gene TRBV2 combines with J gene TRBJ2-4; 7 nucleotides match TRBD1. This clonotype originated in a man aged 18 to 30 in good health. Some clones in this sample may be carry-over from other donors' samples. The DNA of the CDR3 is TGTGCCAGCAGCCTATTGGGACAGGCCAAAAACATTCAGTACTTC. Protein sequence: CASSLLGQAKNIQYF.